Each of the 9 T cell receptor beta chains below was sequenced from the same sample in a study of identical twins. TCRdb re-analysed the 5' RACE reads in MiXCR, keeping a single row per CDR3 protein. The sample carries hundreds of thousands of distinct CDR3 sequences, about 9.4% recorded once. The data were also submitted as part of a second study, on yellow fever vaccine responses in identical twins.

Sequencing was done on a sample of PBMCs. The receptors here all came from a woman under 30 in good health.

Many counts were recorded for this clonotype. The chain is built from TRBV3-1 and TRBJ1-2; no firm D call. The V gene lost 0 bases and the J gene lost 5 bases, with 4 bases spanning the gap. Looked up from germline, CDR1 is LGHDT and CDR2 is YNNKEL (reference sequence). The CDR3 is 12 residues long. In nucleotides, the CDR3 is TGTGCCAGCAGCCAAGAGAAGTATGGCTACACCTTC. This encodes CASSQEKYGYTF.

The table lists this clonotype with many counts. The V and J genes are TRBV13 and TRBJ2-1; no firm D call. This CDR3 has 15 amino acids. Per germline, CDR1 PRHDT and CDR2 FYEKMQ (reference sequence). Between the trimmed V and J ends, which lost 5 bases and 0 bases, there was a span of 11 bases. The CDR3 DNA is TGTGCCAGCAGCCATCGGGTGGGCTCCTACAATGAGCAGTTCTTC. Residues: CASSHRVGSYNEQFF. The variable domain in full, completed from reference TRBV13 and TRBJ2-1, reads AAGVIQSPRHLIKEKRETATLKCYPIPRHDTVYWYQQGPGQDPQFLISFYEKMQSDKGSIPDRFSAQQFSDYHSELNMSSLELGDSALYFCASSHRVGSYNEQFFGPGTRLTVL.

This clonotype was counted between two and nine times. The V and J genes are TRBV7-2 and TRBJ2-2; 12 bases fit TRBD2. Germline V gene lookup returns CDR1 SGHTA and CDR2 FQGNSA. The CDR3 is 16 residues long. V was clipped by 5 bases and J by 3 bases; unmatched bases: 4. CDR3 amino acids: CASSPTSGGYTGELFF. The CDR3 DNA reads TGTGCCAGCAGCCCTACTAGCGGGGGGTACACCGGGGAGCTGTTTTTT.

The J gene is TRBJ1-5, the V gene TRBV4-1; 7 bases are shared with TRBD1. Germline V CDR1 and CDR2: MGHRA, YSYEKL. The J segment lost 6 bases and the V segment lost 0 bases, leaving 8 bases of the junction unmatched. The CDR3 length is 16 residues. The CDR3 nucleotides are TGCGCCAGCAGCCAAGACGACAGGGTCTCGGGTCAGCCCCAGCATTTT. It specifies CASSQDDRVSGQPQHF.

This clonotype was detected ten times or more. This chain joins TRBV5-6 and TRBJ2-3, with 7 positions matching TRBD1. The CDR3 loop spans 13 amino acids. Germline CDR1 reads SGHDT; CDR2 reads YYEEEE. After removal of 2 bases from V and 4 bases from J, the junction contained 1 base not matched to a gene. This chain's CDR3 is CASSFTGADTQYF. The DNA of the CDR3 is TGTGCCAGCAGCTTTACAGGGGCAGATACGCAGTATTTT.

The CDR3 coding sequence is TGTGCCATCAGTGAGGAGGGCGGGAAACGAAATGAGCAGTTCTTC. This encodes CAISEEGGKRNEQFF. The chain couples TRBV10-3 to TRBJ2-1; D is possibly TRBD2 (6 bases). Per the germline V gene, CDR1 is ENHRY and CDR2 is SYGVKD. With 2 bases removed from V and 7 bases from J, the gap between germline ends came to 15 bases. The length of the CDR3 is 15 residues.

This chain links TRBV7-9 with TRBJ2-7; D gene ambiguous. V lost 1 base to trimming and J lost 3 bases, with 19 bases between them. The germline gives CDR1 SEHNR, CDR2 FQNEAQ (reference sequence). The CDR3 sequence is 17 residues long. CDR3 coding DNA: TGTGCCAGCAGCTTAGTAGGCCTCCGTCCGCCTAACTACGAGCAGTACTTC. This translates into CASSLVGLRPPNYEQYF.

This clonotype was observed many times. This chain joins TRBV7-9 and TRBJ1-1; D remains unclear. This CDR3 is built from 13 residues. The V end was cut by 0 bases, the J end by 6 bases, with 8 bases between. The V gene's germline CDR1 is SEHNR and CDR2 FQNEAQ (reference sequence). DNA of the CDR3: TGTGCCAGCAGCTTAGCAGGATCGGCTGAAGCTTTCTTT. Protein sequence: CASSLAGSAEAFF.

The V and J genes are TRBV7-3 and TRBJ2-6, with 9 nucleotides matching TRBD1. Unmatched junction bases numbered 0, after V lost 2 bases and J lost 1 base. Looked up from germline, CDR1 is SGHTA and CDR2 is FQGTGA. The CDR3 extends over 16 amino acids. CDR3 amino acids: CASSLGTGSGANVLTF. In nucleotides, the CDR3 is TGTGCCAGCAGCTTAGGGACAGGGTCTGGGGCCAACGTCCTGACTTTC.